Each of the 25 T cell receptor beta chains below was sequenced from the same sample in a study of T-cell reconstitution after alpha-beta-depleted transplantation in children. Unique molecular identifiers were incorporated when the TCRbeta library was constructed. TCRdb analysed the PCR reads with MiXCR anew, one entry per CDR3 protein. The sample consists of 500,000 or so distinct CDR3 sequences, roughly an eighth of them appearing once. Here the sequenced sample was PBMCs, mostly from graft donor cells, taken 180 days after TCRalphabeta/CD19-depleted stem cell transplant. These receptors all come from a female patient aged 2 to 10 who had a stem cell transplant for aplastic anemia, so the T cells may come from the graft donor.

Concerning this clonotype: Here the CDR3 omits its conserved ending phenylalanine or tryptophan, so a read error is the likely source. This sequence joins TRBV20-1 and TRBJ2-2; 9 bases fit TRBD2. The CDR3 covers 15 residues. The germline V gene encodes CDR1 DFQATT and CDR2 SNEGSKA (reference sequence). V was pared by 1 base and J by 3 bases, with 3 bases of the junction left unmatched. DNA of the CDR3: TGCAGTGCTAGAGGAGGACTAGCGCACACCGGGGAGCTGTTTCTT. Translating it yields CSARGGLAHTGELFL.

The CDR3 region has the DNA TGTGCCAGCAGCCAAAGACTAGCCGTTACGAACACCGGGGAGCTGTTTTTT. It codes for CASSQRLAVTNTGELFF. This rearrangement joins TRBV3-1 to TRBJ2-2; 7 nucleotides match TRBD2. The V gene's germline CDR1 is LGHDT and CDR2 YNNKEL (reference sequence). With V trimmed by 2 bases and J by 0 bases, 6 bases remained unmatched. The CDR3 extends over 17 amino acids.

This clonotype showed up just a few times. This sequence joins TRBV5-1 and TRBJ2-1; D might be TRBD1 (5 bases). CDR1 is SGHRS and CDR2 is YFSETQ in the germline V gene. The CDR3 is 15 amino acids. V lost 1 base and J 1 base, leaving 9 bases between the germline ends. The CDR3 sequence: CASSLKRQSYNEQFF. CDR3 DNA sequence: TGCGCCAGCAGCTTGAAGAGACAGTCCTACAATGAGCAGTTCTTC. The complete variable domain, with remaining parts taken from reference TRBV5-1 and TRBJ2-1, reads KAGVTQTPRYLIKTRGQQVTLSCSPISGHRSVSWYQQTPGQGLQFLFEYFSETQRNKGNFPGRFSGRQFSNSRSEMNVSTLELGDSALYLCASSLKRQSYNEQFFGPGTRLTVL.

The chain uses TRBV24-1 and TRBJ2-4; D is ambiguous. This CDR3 is built from 15 residues. CDR1 KGHDR and CDR2 SFDVKD come from the germline V gene. The V end was cut by 2 bases, the J end by 0 bases, with 7 bases between. The CDR3: CATSDSQVAKNIQYF. CDR3 bases: TGTGCCACCAGTGATTCCCAGGTAGCCAAAAACATTCAGTACTTC.

Comment on this clonotype: One end of the junction does not line up with germline, which may come from a read error. The J gene is TRBJ2-7, the V gene TRBV28; 13 bases agree with TRBD2. CDR1 is MDHEN, CDR2 SYDVKM, per germline. This CDR3 region has 16 residues. The CDR3 region is CASFRTSGSPSHEQYF. CDR3 DNA sequence: TGTGCCAGCTTTAGGACTAGCGGGAGTCCCTCCCACGAGCAGTACTTC.

This clonotype was counted ten times or more. This chain connects TRBV10-3 to TRBJ2-5; 12 nucleotides agree with TRBD2. Germline CDR1 is ENHRY and CDR2 is SYGVKD. Germline trimming cut 6 bases from V and 5 bases from J; bases unmatched to any gene: 16. This CDR3 has 18 amino acids. The CDR3 spells CAIRSGTSGSDGTETQYF. CDR3 DNA: TGTGCCATCAGATCCGGGACTAGCGGGTCCGACGGGACCGAGACCCAGTACTTC.

This clonotype was detected only a few times. The chain carries TRBV6-5 and TRBJ2-2; D not resolved. The V end was cut by 0 bases, the J end by 1 base, with 6 bases between. This CDR3 is built from 15 residues. Germline V gene lookup returns CDR1 MNHEY and CDR2 SVGAGI. The CDR3 spells CASSYSRQNTGELFF. The DNA for the CDR3 is TGTGCCAGCAGTTACTCGAGGCAGAACACCGGGGAGCTGTTTTTT.

The chain uses TRBV9 and TRBJ2-7, with 11 bases matching TRBD2. Germline CDR1 and CDR2: SGDLS and YYNGEE. The CDR3 runs 16 residues. The V gene end was trimmed by 3 bases and the J gene end by 1 base; junction bases not matched to a gene: 6. The CDR3 DNA sequence: TGTGCCAGCAGCGACCCCATAGCGGGAGGGTCCTACGAGCAGTACTTC. Its translation is CASSDPIAGGSYEQYF.

This clonotype was seen many times. The chain has TRBV5-1 and TRBJ2-3, with 10 bases that match TRBD2. V gave up 2 bases and J gave up 4 bases; unmatched junction bases: 7. Germline V gene sequence: CDR1 SGHRS, CDR2 YFSETQ. The CDR3 totals 16 residues. This CDR3 is CASSFLASGGADTQYF. The CDR3 DNA reads TGCGCCAGCAGCTTCCTGGCTAGCGGGGGAGCAGATACGCAGTATTTT.

A note on this clonotype: A junction end diverges from the germline sequence, so it may reflect a read error. The genes are TRBV5-1 and TRBJ2-1, with 8 bases that match TRBD1. Germline-derived CDR1 and CDR2 are SGHRS and YFSETQ. The CDR3 sequence is 20 residues long. For the CDR3, the DNA is TGCGCCAGCAGCTTGAGGGCCGGGACAGGTGCCCTGAGCTCCTACAATGAGCACTTCTTC. Encoded protein: CASSLRAGTGALSSYNEHFF.

The chain joins TRBV4-3 to TRBJ2-7; D gene unclear. Germline V CDR1 and CDR2: LGHNA, YSLEER. Trimming removed 0 bases from V and 1 base from J, with 10 bases in between. This CDR3 comprises 15 residues. The DNA for the CDR3 is TGCGCCAGCAGCCAAGACAACCGACCATCCTACGAGCAGTACTTC. Its protein is CASSQDNRPSYEQYF.

The DNA for the CDR3 is TGTGCCAGCAGCTTGCAATCCCTTTGGACCATAGACAGGGGGCACACCGGGGAGCTGTTTTTT. This translates into CASSLQSLWTIDRGHTGELFF. This sequence joins TRBV11-2 and TRBJ2-2; TRBD1 agrees at 10 bases. From germline, CDR1 is SGHAT and CDR2 FQNNGV. Trimming removed 3 bases from V and 3 bases from J; junction bases left unmatched: 19. CDR3 length equals 21 residues.

The CDR3 region has the DNA TGTGCCAGCAGCTTACAGGTGATCTCCTATAATTCACCCCTCCACTTT. Translated, it gives CASSLQVISYNSPLHF. The chain recombines TRBV7-2 with TRBJ1-6; D is undetermined. The CDR3 has 16 amino acids. CDR1 SGHTA and CDR2 FQGNSA come from the germline V gene. V lost 2 bases to trimming and J lost 0 bases, with 8 bases between them.

This clonotype came up a few times. This chain connects TRBV24-1 to TRBJ2-7; TRBD1 matches 7 bases. V shed 9 bases, J shed 6 bases, and the junction held 13 bases outside the gene matches. CDR3 length: 14 residues. In germline, CDR1 is KGHDR, CDR2 SFDVKD. The CDR3 nucleotides read TGTGCCACCCCCCTTTCGGGGACAGCCAGCGAGCAGTACGTC. It specifies CATPLSGTASEQYV.

The table lists this clonotype with many counts. The V call is TRBV7-6, the J call TRBJ2-7, with 12 positions matching TRBD2. V shed 5 bases, J shed 2 bases, and the junction held 4 bases outside the gene matches. Germline CDR1 is SGHVS and CDR2 is FNYEAQ. The CDR3 totals 15 residues. The CDR3 bases are TGTGCCAGCAGCCTTAGACTAGCGGGAGCCTACGAGCAGTACTTC. Translation gives CASSLRLAGAYEQYF.

Many counts were recorded for this clonotype. The CDR3 is CASSFDMNTEAFF. CDR3 DNA: TGTGCCAGCAGTTTTGATATGAACACTGAAGCTTTCTTT. The rearrangement links TRBV28 to TRBJ1-1; D is unresolved. The V end was cut by 3 bases, the J end by 0 bases, with 5 bases between. The CDR3 contains 13 residues. Germline V gene sequence: CDR1 MDHEN, CDR2 SYDVKM.

This clonotype was observed at least ten times. The rearrangement links TRBV3-1 to TRBJ2-1; TRBD1 matches at 7 bases. CDR1 is LGHDT, CDR2 YNNKEL, per germline (reference sequence). The ends lost 0 bases at V and 4 bases at J; junction bases unmatched: 0. This CDR3 has 14 amino acids. In nucleotides, the CDR3 is TGTGCCAGCAGCCAAGAACAGGGGTACAATGAGCAGTTCTTC. It encodes CASSQEQGYNEQFF.

The chain carries TRBV27 and TRBJ2-7, with D unresolved. This CDR3 has 17 amino acids. Trimming shortened V by 0 bases and J by 2 bases, and 17 bases separated the two germline ends. Looked up from germline, CDR1 is MNHEY and CDR2 is SMNVEV (reference sequence). The CDR3 bases are TGTGCCAGCAGTTTATCGATCCGGTCTGGACGCGCCTACGAGCAGTACTTC. This encodes CASSLSIRSGRAYEQYF.

The gene calls are TRBV15 and TRBJ2-3, with 7 bases that match TRBD2. V trimming: 0 bases; J trimming: 4 bases; junction bases outside the gene matches: 16. This CDR3 spans 19 amino acids. In germline, CDR1 is LNHNV, CDR2 YYDKDF (reference sequence). CDR3 loop: CATSRERYLADPGADTQYF. The CDR3 region has the DNA TGTGCCACCAGCAGAGAACGTTACCTAGCGGACCCAGGCGCAGATACGCAGTATTTT.

A few counts support this clonotype. V is TRBV7-9 and J is TRBJ1-2; D perhaps matches TRBD1 (5 bases). Trimming took off 3 bases at V and 8 bases at J, with 13 bases between the two ends. The CDR3 has 13 amino acids. The germline gives CDR1 SEHNR, CDR2 FQNEAQ (reference sequence). The DNA for the CDR3 is TGTGCCAGCAGCTTTCCACAGGCAGAGGGCTACACCTTC. Protein product: CASSFPQAEGYTF.

This clonotype was seen just once. The chain's CDR3 is CATSDLSPLATDTQYF. In nucleotides, the CDR3 is TGTGCCACCAGTGATTTGAGCCCCCTAGCCACAGATACGCAGTATTTT. This chain connects TRBV24-1 to TRBJ2-3, with D possibly TRBD2 on 5 matching bases. V was cut by 0 bases and J by 2 bases, with 11 bases left in between. The germline gives CDR1 KGHDR, CDR2 SFDVKD. This CDR3 has 16 amino acids.

This clonotype has a count of ten or more. V usage is TRBV28 and J usage is TRBJ2-7; D may correspond to TRBD1 or TRBD2 (5 bases each). This CDR3 is 13 amino acids long. The germline V gene encodes CDR1 MDHEN and CDR2 SYDVKM. V was cut by 5 bases and J by 0 bases, with 8 bases left in between. The CDR3, as DNA: TGTGCCAGCAGTCCAGGGAGCTCCTACGAGCAGTACTTC. This translates into CASSPGSSYEQYF.

The chain is built from TRBV9 and TRBJ2-4; 9 bases line up with TRBD1. The CDR3 has 16 residues. The germline CDR1 and CDR2 sequences are SGDLS and YYNGEE. The V gene end was trimmed by 4 bases and the J gene end by 2 bases; junction bases not matched to a gene: 7. The CDR3 region has the DNA TGTGCCAGCAGCTTGGGACAGGGTTTGACCAAAAACATTCAGTACTTC. It codes for CASSLGQGLTKNIQYF.

This clonotype was counted only a few times. The chain uses TRBV5-1 and TRBJ2-1; TRBD2 matches 11 bases. The CDR3 is 16 residues long. Germline-derived CDR1 and CDR2 are SGHRS and YFSETQ. J lost 10 bases, V lost 4 bases, and 13 bases had no gene match. The CDR3, as DNA: TGCGCCAGCAGCGCCGGGACTAGCGGACCCCCGGGGGAGCAGTTCTTC. It translates to CASSAGTSGPPGEQFF.

The genes are TRBV28 and TRBJ1-5, with a weak D call TRBD1 (6 bases). CDR1 is MDHEN, CDR2 SYDVKM, per germline. The CDR3 consists of 17 residues. V lost 3 bases and J 2 bases, leaving 17 bases between the germline ends. The CDR3 DNA is TGTGCCAGCAGTTTTCCCGAGGGGGGTTTTGGCAATCAGCCCCAGCATTTT. Translated: CASSFPEGGFGNQPQHF. Full variable domain (remainder filled in from reference TRBV28 and TRBJ1-5): DVKVTQSSRYLVKRTGEKVFLECVQDMDHENMFWYRQDPGLGLRLIYFSYDVKMKEKGDIPEGYSVSREKKERFSLILESASTNQTSMYLCASSFPEGGFGNQPQHFGDGTRLSIL.